The T cell receptor beta chain under discussion was sequenced for a study of CD8+CD57+ T cells in acquired aplastic anemia. Study as a whole: Sorting CD4+ and CD8+ cells gave DNA averaging approximately 3 ug. Study conclusions and caveats: Both patients and controls carried the same twenty-nine CD8+ CDR3 sequences. Any difference that existed in CD8+ Simpson's diversity between patients and controls was not significant.

From germline, CDR1 is SEHNR and CDR2 FQNEAQ (reference sequence). Trimming left V 5 bases short and J 5 bases short, with 24 bases between. The CDR3 is 17 amino acids. Points on this clonotype: The antigen is unknown.

Profiling that covered TCR beta VDJ and CDR3 relied on genomic DNA as its template. TCRdb used MiXCR to reprocess the reads, holding one entry per CDR3 protein. The sample yields 200,000 or so distinct CDR3 sequences, 64% seen once. The TCR was taken from a human donor with severe aplastic anemia or a healthy control (not recorded which). V usage is TRBV7-9 and J usage is TRBJ1-2; D is uncertain. Sample: sorted CD4+, CD8+, or CD8+CD57+ T cells (not recorded which) from PBMCs. The CDR3 region is CASSPKNREGWRYGYTF. In DNA, the CDR3 is TGTGCCAGCAGCCCCAAAAACCGGGAGGGATGGCGATATGGCTACACCTTC.